The 5 T cell receptor beta chains below were found in one sample sequenced in a study of shared T cell receptors in the human thymus. Produced via immunoSEQ multiplex PCR; TCRdb's table is partial and in-frame only. The repertoire consists of hundreds of thousands of clones, with around three quarters occurring once and the leading ten covering roughly 0.013%. The sample also formed part of further work on human thymus T cells.

The sample taken for sequencing was thymocytes. These receptors all stem from a boy less than two years old with a congenital heart defect.

The chain joins TRBV7-8 to TRBJ1-2, with 10 bases fitting TRBD1. CDR1 and CDR2 from the germline V gene are SGHVS and FQNEAQ. CDR3 size: 17 residues. The J segment lost 5 bases and the V segment lost 5 bases, leaving 14 bases of the junction unmatched. CDR3 amino acids: CASSPGVTGGLWYGYTF. For the CDR3, the DNA is TGTGCCAGCAGCCCGGGGGTGACAGGGGGCCTTTGGTATGGCTACACCTTC.

The J gene is TRBJ1-5, the V gene TRBV19; 10 bases match TRBD1. The CDR3 length is 16 residues. Trimming cost V 3 bases and J 3 bases; bases outside gene matches: 5. CDR1 LNHDA and CDR2 SQIVND come from the germline V gene (reference sequence). CDR3 sequence reads: CASSIGTGVYNQPQHF. For the CDR3, the DNA is TGTGCCAGTAGTATCGGGACAGGGGTCTACAATCAGCCCCAGCATTTT. Together with reference TRBV19 and TRBJ1-5, the CDR3 gives the full variable domain: DGGITQSPKYLFRKEGQNVTLSCEQNLNHDAMYWYRQDPGQGLRLIYYSQIVNDFQKGDIAEGYSVSREKKESFPLTVTSAQKNPTAFYLCASSIGTGVYNQPQHFGDGTRLSIL.

This clone was seen a single time. The V gene is TRBV5-5, the J gene TRBJ2-7; the D gene is possibly TRBD2 (6 bases). V dropped 4 bases and J dropped 4 bases, with 21 bases sitting between them. CDR1 and CDR2 (germline): SGHKS, YYEKEE (reference sequence). The CDR3 length is 16 residues. CDR3 in amino acids: CASSAKEGPRGYEQYF. The DNA of the CDR3 is TGTGCCAGCAGCGCGAAGGAGGGCCCCCGGGGGTACGAGCAGTACTTC.

J is TRBJ2-7 and V is TRBV29-1; D remains unclear. Trimming pared 0 bases from V and 2 bases from J, leaving 11 bases between. This CDR3 region has 14 residues. Germline V lookup: CDR1 SQVTM, CDR2 ANQGSEA. Written as DNA, the CDR3 is TGCAGCGTTGAAGATGGTGGCATCACCTACGAGCAGTACTTC. This codes for CSVEDGGITYEQYF.

The V and J genes are TRBV4-2 and TRBJ1-4; the D gene is possibly TRBD1 (6 bases). Deletions cut 7 bases from V and 2 bases from J, with 14 bases between. Germline values: CDR1 LGHNA, CDR2 YNFKEQ. There are 15 residues in the CDR3. The CDR3 protein is CASTLVTGTNEKLFF. CDR3 sequence (DNA): TGTGCCAGCACCTTAGTGACAGGTACTAATGAAAAACTGTTTTTT.